The sequence of this T cell receptor beta chain was determined in a study of STAT5B mutations in CD4+ large granular lymphocyte leukemia. Across the study: Healthy donors showed HLA-associated enrichment of the CDR3 'QG' motif.

Broader study findings: Top patient clones used TRBV06 genes more often: 8/27 versus 2/35 in controls. Higher CD4+ than CD8+ T-LGLL clonality might reflect small sample size.

Germline assignment: CDR1 SNHLY and CDR2 FYNNEI. V trimming: 6 bases; J trimming: 4 bases; junction bases outside the gene matches: 6. The CDR3 extends over 15 amino acids. Here immunoSEQ multiplex PCR was the method, and the copy in TCRdb shows in-frame clones only, minus some. The sample lists under 35,000 clones; around four fifths were seen once. About this clone itself: Its cognate antigen is unknown.

The chain couples TRBV2 to TRBJ2-1; 10 nucleotides match TRBD2. This TCR came from a human donor in good health. The sample was CD4+ T cells from blood buffy coats. DNA for the CDR3: TGTGCCAGCAGATTCCCGGGACTAGCGTACAATGAGCAGTTCTTC. This translates into CASRFPGLAYNEQFF.